The clone carrying this T cell receptor beta chain came up a few times. The data derive from a study of blood T cells in healthy people across ages. Germline V lookup: CDR1 SGHRS, CDR2 YFSETQ. This CDR3 contains 15 residues. V lost 7 bases, J lost 6 bases, and 9 bases stayed unmatched. Primers used in a second PCR of roughly 6 to 12 cycles were a sample-barcoded 5' primer and a J-beta primer mix. TCRdb analysed the 5' RACE reads with MiXCR anew, one entry per CDR3 protein. The repertoire includes 600,000 or so distinct CDR3 sequences, around 21% of them detected once, and approximately 3.7% sits in the top ten. The draw of peripheral blood yielded roughly 9.1 milliliters from each donor.

The source material was blood. The source is a man in his sixties or seventies in good health. The chain joins TRBV5-1 to TRBJ2-2; the match to TRBD1 covers 10 bases. In DNA form, the CDR3 reads TGCGCCAGCCACCCGGGACAGGGGAGCCCCGGGGAGCTGTTTTTT. Translating gives CASHPGQGSPGELFF. Combining the CDR3 with reference TRBV5-1 and TRBJ2-2 gives the whole variable domain KAGVTQTPRYLIKTRGQQVTLSCSPISGHRSVSWYQQTPGQGLQFLFEYFSETQRNKGNFPGRFSGRQFSNSRSEMNVSTLELGDSALYLCASHPGQGSPGELFFGEGSRLTVL.